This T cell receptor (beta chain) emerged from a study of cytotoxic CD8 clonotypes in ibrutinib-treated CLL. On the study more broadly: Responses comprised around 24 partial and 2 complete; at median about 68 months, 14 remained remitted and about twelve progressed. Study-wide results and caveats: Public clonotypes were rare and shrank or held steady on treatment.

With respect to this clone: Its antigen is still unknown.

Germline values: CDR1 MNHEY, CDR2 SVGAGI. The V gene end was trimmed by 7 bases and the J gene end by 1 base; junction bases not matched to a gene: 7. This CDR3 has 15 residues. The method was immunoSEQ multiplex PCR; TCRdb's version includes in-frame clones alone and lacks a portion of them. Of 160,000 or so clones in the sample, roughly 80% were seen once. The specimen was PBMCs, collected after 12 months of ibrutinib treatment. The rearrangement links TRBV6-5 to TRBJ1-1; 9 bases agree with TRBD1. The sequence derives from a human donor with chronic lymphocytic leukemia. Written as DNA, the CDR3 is TGTGCCAGCACCTGGACAGGGGCCGGGAACACTGAAGCTTTCTTT. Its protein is CASTWTGAGNTEAFF.